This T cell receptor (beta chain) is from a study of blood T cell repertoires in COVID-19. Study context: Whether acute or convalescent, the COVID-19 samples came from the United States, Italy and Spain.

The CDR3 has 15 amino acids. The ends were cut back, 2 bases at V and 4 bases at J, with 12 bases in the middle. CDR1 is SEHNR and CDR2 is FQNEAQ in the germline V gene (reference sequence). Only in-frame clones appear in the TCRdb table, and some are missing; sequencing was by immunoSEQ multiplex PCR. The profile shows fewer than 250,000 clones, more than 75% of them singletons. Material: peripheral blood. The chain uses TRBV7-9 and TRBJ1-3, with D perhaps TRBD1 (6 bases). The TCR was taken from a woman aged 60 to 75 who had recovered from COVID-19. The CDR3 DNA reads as TGTGCCAGCAGCTTAAGTCAGGGGATAGGAAACACCATATATTTT. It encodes CASSLSQGIGNTIYF. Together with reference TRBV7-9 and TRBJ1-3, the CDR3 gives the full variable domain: DTGVSQNPRHKITKRGQNVTFRCDPISEHNRLYWYRQTLGQGPEFLTYFQNEAQLEKSRLLSDRFSAERPKGSFSTLEIQRTEQGDSAMYLCASSLSQGIGNTIYFGEGSWLTVV.